This T cell receptor beta chain was obtained from a study of naive and memory T cell subsets. Findings and limits, study-wide: Diversity fell and Gini index rose from naive through CM, EM, EMRA. The power law exponent of TCR abundance differed between naive and memory cells. Expression changes during T cell differentiation may affect RNA-based TCR counts.

Both TRBC1 and TRBC2 were covered by a beta constant-region primer of two equimolar oligonucleotides. An oligonucleotide with the SP2 primer and a 12-nucleotide UMI was ligated to the cDNA 3' end. TCRdb independently ran MiXCR on the UMI-ligation and nested PCR reads; one entry per CDR3 protein. In the table there are some 87,000 distinct CDR3 sequences, roughly 7.3% of which are singletons. Trimming cost V 1 base and J 7 bases, with 8 bases left between them. Germline CDR1 and CDR2: SGHTA and FQGNSA. There are 13 residues in the CDR3. This clonotype was picked up many times. Its specificity is unknown.

The sample taken for sequencing was central memory CD4+ T cells from blood. The rearrangement links TRBV7-2 to TRBJ1-5; D not certain. This TCR came from a human donor in good health. CDR3 loop: CASSLGMRQPQHF. In DNA form, the CDR3 reads TGTGCCAGCAGCTTAGGGATGAGGCAGCCCCAGCATTTT.